This T cell receptor beta chain originates from a study of radiation and T cells in renal cell carcinoma. Study-level points and caveats: Without pretreatment biopsies, baseline tumor clonotype presence was undetermined.

In the case of this clone: Antigen: not known.

Generated by immunoSEQ multiplex PCR, the TCRdb table keeps only in-frame clones and is missing some. The sample lists around 76,000 clones; about 81% were seen once. The CDR3 length is 14 residues. Per the germline V gene, CDR1 is SGDLS and CDR2 is YYNGEE. Trimming took 2 bases from V and 4 from J, leaving 13 bases between them. The time point: blood 2 weeks post-SBRT. Specified treatment: 15 Gy SBRT to primary tumor, nephrectomy 4 weeks later. The sample was blood, taken from a patient whose treatment included radiotherapy and nephrectomy. The chain has TRBV9 and TRBJ2-7; D is unresolved. The TCR was taken from a man between 60 and 75 years old with renal cell carcinoma. CDR3 in DNA: TGTGCCAGCAGCGTGTCCGGTCAGCCGTACGAGCAGTACTTC. As protein: CASSVSGQPYEQYF.